The clone carrying this TCR beta chain has ten or more counts. Its specificity is unknown. The data originate from a study of molecular identifiers for immune sequencing clone quantification. The authors sorted naive CD8 T cells as CD8+CD4-CCR7+CD45RA+. The use of previously described methods and listed TCR primers produced the bulk TCR libraries. TCRdb re-analysed the PCR reads in MiXCR, keeping a single row per CDR3 protein. The sample has over 55,000 distinct CDR3 sequences, 17% seen once. Broader study findings: Clones of above 20 RNA copies carried over 98% of effector molecules; in naive cells they carried under 1%.

The material sequenced was naive CD8+ T cells from blood, with Jurkat cell RNA spiked in. This sample's subset: FACS-sorted CD8+CD4-CCR7+CD45RA+ naive T cells. The receptor's source is a human donor in good health. Some libraries in this study had Jurkat cell RNA spiked in.

The CDR3 sequence is CASSYVVAGPSYGMDTQYF. CDR3 bases: TGTGCCAGCAGTTACGTGGTAGCGGGACCGTCATACGGGATGGATACGCAGTATTTT. The chain is built from TRBV6-2 or TRBV6-3 and TRBJ2-3, with 8 bases fitting TRBD2. Germline V gives CDR1 MNHEY, CDR2 SVGEGT. There are 19 residues in the CDR3. Losses at the gene ends were 2 bases for V and 6 bases for J; bases not matched to a gene: 19.